Shown below are 29 T cell receptor beta chains from a single sample sequenced in a study of blood T cell repertoires in COVID-19. The method was immunoSEQ multiplex PCR; TCRdb's version includes in-frame clones alone and lacks a portion of them. The data hold 150,000 to 250,000 clones, with 94% observed a single time. Sequenced material: peripheral blood. The receptors derive from a man aged 25 to 45 with COVID-19, enrolled during active disease.

V gene TRBV5-1 combines with J gene TRBJ2-7; the D gene is possibly TRBD1 (6 bases). CDR1 and CDR2 (germline): SGHRS, YFSETQ. Trimming removed 4 bases at V and 3 bases at J, with 17 bases between. The CDR3 contains 15 residues. This chain's CDR3 is CASSGRAGEYYEQYF. The CDR3 DNA follows: TGCGCCAGCAGCGGCAGGGCAGGGGAATACTACGAGCAGTACTTC.

This chain joins TRBV5-1 and TRBJ2-1; 10 nucleotides align to TRBD2. V gave up 3 bases and J gave up 0 bases; unmatched junction bases: 9. The germline gives CDR1 SGHRS, CDR2 YFSETQ. The CDR3 consists of 18 residues. CDR3 amino acids: CASSYGLAAMSSYNEQFF. The DNA for the CDR3 is TGCGCCAGCAGCTACGGACTAGCGGCAATGAGCTCCTACAATGAGCAGTTCTTC. The full variable domain, in which reference TRBV5-1 and TRBJ2-1 provide the parts outside the CDR3, is KAGVTQTPRYLIKTRGQQVTLSCSPISGHRSVSWYQQTPGQGLQFLFEYFSETQRNKGNFPGRFSGRQFSNSRSEMNVSTLELGDSALYLCASSYGLAAMSSYNEQFFGPGTRLTVL.

Remarks on this clone: An end of the junction differs from the germline gene, which may be a read error. Within the sample, other DNA sequences also encode this same CDR3. The chain recombines TRBV5-1 with TRBJ1-5; 9 bases agree with TRBD1. The CDR3 spans 14 residues. The germline gives CDR1 SGHRS, CDR2 YFSETQ. In DNA form, the CDR3 reads TGCGCCAGCAGCCGTACAGGGGGCAACCAGCCCCAGCATTTT. This gives the protein CASSRTGGNQPQHF. Complete variable domain (other parts from reference TRBV5-1 and TRBJ1-5): KAGVTQTPRYLIKTRGQQVTLSCSPISGHRSVSWYQQTPGQGLQFLFEYFSETQRNKGNFPGRFSGRQFSNSRSEMNVSTLELGDSALYLCASSRTGGNQPQHFGDGTRLSIL.

The chain has TRBV3-1 (or the pseudogene TRBV3-2) and TRBJ1-3; maybe TRBD1 (6 bases). Germline V gene sequence: CDR1 LGHDT, CDR2 YNNKEL (reference sequence). The CDR3 covers 14 residues. V was pared by 2 bases and J by 1 base, with 6 bases between. In nucleotides, the CDR3 is TGTGCCAGCAGCCAAACAGGGTCTGGAAACACCATATATTTT. Its protein product is CASSQTGSGNTIYF.

The chain carries TRBV7-3 and TRBJ2-3; 11 bases line up with TRBD1. The CDR3 is 14 residues long. The trim removed 8 bases at V and 4 bases at J, leaving 5 bases unmatched. Germline values: CDR1 SGHTA, CDR2 FQGTGA. The CDR3 loop reads CASSGTGGPDTQYF. The CDR3 DNA is TGTGCCAGCTCCGGGACAGGGGGACCAGATACGCAGTATTTT.

This chain joins TRBV11-1 and TRBJ2-7; possible D gene TRBD2, 5 bases. The germline CDR1 and CDR2 sequences are SGHAT and FQDESV (reference sequence). The length of the CDR3 is 14 residues. V lost 3 bases, J lost 3 bases, and 12 bases lay in between. CDR3 region: CASSFNGADYEQYF. The CDR3 DNA is TGTGCCAGCAGCTTTAACGGAGCGGACTACGAGCAGTACTTC.

The chain combines TRBV12-5 with TRBJ1-2; no definite D call. CDR3 length: 10 residues. Per germline, CDR1 LGHNT and CDR2 FRNRAP. Trimming took 6 bases from V and 5 from J, leaving 4 bases between them. CDR3 sequence reads: CASGEYGYTF. DNA for the CDR3: TGTGCTAGTGGAGAGTATGGCTACACCTTC.

The genes are TRBV5-1 and TRBJ1-5, with D unclear. V lost 8 bases, J lost 5 bases, and 14 bases lay in between. This CDR3 spans 13 amino acids. Germline V CDR1 and CDR2: SGHRS, YFSETQ. The CDR3 sequence: CARRAGEDQPQHF. The CDR3 nucleotides read TGCGCCAGACGGGCGGGCGAAGATCAGCCCCAGCATTTT.

The chain employs TRBV7-9 and TRBJ2-1; D remains ambiguous. Looked up from germline, CDR1 is SEHNR and CDR2 is FQNEAQ (reference sequence). This CDR3 comprises 16 residues. V dropped 5 bases and J dropped 0 bases, with 14 bases sitting between them. The CDR3: CASSTFQSSSYNEQFF. CDR3 coding DNA: TGTGCCAGCAGCACCTTTCAATCTAGCTCCTACAATGAGCAGTTCTTC.

The V and J genes are TRBV27 and TRBJ1-2; tentatively, D is TRBD1 (5 bases). The CDR3 has 13 amino acids. Between the trimmed V and J ends, which lost 2 bases and 10 bases, there was a span of 14 bases. Germline assignment: CDR1 MNHEY and CDR2 SMNVEV (reference sequence). The CDR3 DNA reads as TGTGCCAGCAGTTTACGGGGACTACTGACCTACACCTTC. This codes for CASSLRGLLTYTF.

The chain links TRBV7-6 to TRBJ2-1; a possible D gene is TRBD1 (6 bases). The CDR3 loop spans 15 amino acids. The V end was cut by 5 bases, the J end by 0 bases, with 11 bases between. Germline CDR1 reads SGHVS; CDR2 reads FNYEAQ. As DNA, the CDR3 is TGTGCCAGCAGCCGGGACATGGACTCCTACAATGAGCAGTTCTTC. This codes for CASSRDMDSYNEQFF.

The gene calls are TRBV12-3 or TRBV12-4 and TRBJ2-7, with 9 bases matching TRBD1. The CDR3 has 13 residues. V lost 4 bases, J lost 4 bases, and 2 bases stayed unmatched. CDR3 DNA: TGTGCCAGCAGTTCCGGGACAGGGTACGAGCAGTACTTC. Translation gives CASSSGTGYEQYF.

The V gene is TRBV11-2, the J gene TRBJ2-3; 9 bases line up with TRBD2. V was pared by 3 bases and J by 1 base, with 5 bases of the junction left unmatched. CDR1 SGHAT and CDR2 FQNNGV come from the germline V gene. This CDR3 is 16 amino acids long. The chain's CDR3 is CASSFYSGGGTDTQYF. The CDR3 bases are TGTGCCAGCAGCTTCTATAGCGGGGGAGGCACAGATACGCAGTATTTT.

This chain joins TRBV7-9 and TRBJ1-1; D is unclear. Per the germline V gene, CDR1 is SEHNR and CDR2 is FQNEAQ (reference sequence). V was cut by 1 base and J by 5 bases, with 8 bases left in between. The CDR3 has 13 amino acids. The CDR3 sequence is CASSLEAETEAFF. In DNA, the CDR3 is TGTGCCAGCAGCTTAGAAGCTGAGACTGAAGCTTTCTTT.

This clone was seen just once. The chain recombines TRBV4-1 with TRBJ1-2; the D is unclear. Germline V gene sequence: CDR1 MGHRA, CDR2 YSYEKL. Trimming pared 0 bases from V and 4 bases from J, leaving 15 bases between. This CDR3 is 16 amino acids long. The CDR3 nucleotides are TGCGCCAGCAGCCAAGATCATGCAGGCCCCGTCTATGGCTACACCTTC. Amino acid sequence: CASSQDHAGPVYGYTF.

The J gene is TRBJ2-7, the V gene TRBV7-9; D might be TRBD2 (5 bases). The CDR3 runs 12 residues. Looked up from germline, CDR1 is SEHNR and CDR2 is FQNEAQ (reference sequence). Trimming took off 11 bases at V and 3 bases at J, with 14 bases between the two ends. For the CDR3, the DNA is TGTGCCGGAGGTGTGGGGAACTACGAGCAGTACTTC. Its protein is CAGGVGNYEQYF.

The V call is TRBV5-1, the J call TRBJ2-1; 13 positions agree with TRBD2. The CDR3 length is 17 residues. Germline loops: CDR1 SGHRS, CDR2 YFSETQ. V dropped 2 bases and J dropped 6; count of bases not matched to a gene: 8. The CDR3 DNA is TGCGCCAGCAGCTTTACGACTAGCGGGGGGTTGAGCAATGAGCAGTTCTTC. It encodes CASSFTTSGGLSNEQFF.

This sequence joins TRBV25-1 and TRBJ2-5; TRBD1 matches at 9 bases. The CDR3 consists of 12 residues. The J segment lost 6 bases and the V segment lost 6 bases, leaving 2 bases of the junction unmatched. Germline-derived CDR1 and CDR2 are MGHDK and SYGVNS. CDR3 sequence (DNA): TGTGCCAGCAGGGACAGGGGTAAGACCCAGTACTTC. Translated, it gives CASRDRGKTQYF.

This clone was counted a single time. This chain uses TRBV28 with TRBJ2-3, with 11 bases that match TRBD2. The V gene end was trimmed by 5 bases and the J gene end by 2 bases; junction bases not matched to a gene: 6. Germline V gene lookup returns CDR1 MDHEN and CDR2 SYDVKM. The CDR3 runs to 16 residues. The CDR3 sequence: CASSIGTSGNTDTQYF. The CDR3 DNA follows: TGTGCCAGCAGTATAGGGACTAGCGGAAACACAGATACGCAGTATTTT.

The V call is TRBV11-2, the J call TRBJ2-5; D uncertain. This CDR3 is 12 amino acids long. V lost 5 bases, J lost 6 bases, and 10 bases lay in between. Looked up from germline, CDR1 is SGHAT and CDR2 is FQNNGV. DNA for the CDR3: TGTGCCAGCAGCCCCCGCAGGAAGACCCAGTACTTC. Encoded protein: CASSPRRKTQYF.

V and J are TRBV6-5 and TRBJ1-4, with a tentative D call TRBD1 (6 bases). V lost 10 bases, J lost 0 bases, and 9 bases lay in between. The CDR3 runs to 13 residues. The V gene's germline CDR1 is MNHEY and CDR2 SVGAGI. CDR3 residues: CATSGATNEKLFF. CDR3 in DNA: TGTGCCACCTCAGGGGCAACTAATGAAAAACTGTTTTTT.

The chain uses TRBV15 and TRBJ1-2, with a possible D match to TRBD1 (5 bases). The CDR3 has 14 residues. V lost 0 bases, J lost 6 bases, and 11 bases lay in between. Looked up from germline, CDR1 is LNHNV and CDR2 is YYDKDF (reference sequence). The CDR3 DNA reads TGTGCCACCAGCAGAGATGCTGCGGGGGATGGCTACACCTTC. Its protein is CATSRDAAGDGYTF.

Details on this clone: The same CDR3 arises from other DNA sequences in this sample as well. This chain joins TRBV29-1 and TRBJ1-1; D is undetermined. Trimming removed 3 bases at V and 4 bases at J, with 12 bases between. The CDR3 contains 13 residues. Germline loops: CDR1 SQVTM, CDR2 ANQGSEA. CDR3 nucleotides: TGCAGCGTTGAGGGGAGGGTGGGCACTGAAGCTTTCTTT. This translates into CSVEGRVGTEAFF.

This clone appeared once. The chain carries TRBV14 and TRBJ2-1; 10 nucleotides line up with TRBD1. Germline CDR1 is SGHDN and CDR2 is FVKESK. CDR3 length: 19 residues. After removal of 4 bases from V and 0 bases from J, the junction contained 12 bases not matched to a gene. The CDR3 sequence: CASSLPGTGASFSYNEQFF. The CDR3 coding sequence is TGTGCCAGCAGCCTCCCCGGGACAGGGGCGTCCTTCTCCTACAATGAGCAGTTCTTC. The whole variable domain, remainder taken from reference TRBV14 and TRBJ2-1, is EAGVTQFPSHSVIEKGQTVTLRCDPISGHDNLYWYRRVMGKEIKFLLHFVKESKQDESGMPNNRFLAERTGGTYSTLKVQPAELEDSGVYFCASSLPGTGASFSYNEQFFGPGTRLTVL.

This chain joins TRBV29-1 and TRBJ2-5, with D unclear. The CDR3 extends over 12 amino acids. Trimming took 3 bases from V and 1 from J, leaving 6 bases between them. The germline gives CDR1 SQVTM, CDR2 ANQGSEA. CDR3 sequence: CSVDVFQETQYF. The DNA for the CDR3 is TGCAGCGTTGACGTTTTCCAAGAGACCCAGTACTTC.

The rearrangement links TRBV5-6 to TRBJ2-5; the match to TRBD2 covers 12 bases. The germline V gene encodes CDR1 SGHDT and CDR2 YYEEEE. The J segment lost 5 bases and the V segment lost 4 bases, leaving 15 bases of the junction unmatched. This CDR3 contains 18 residues. The DNA for the CDR3 is TGTGCCAGCAGCCGGGTTGACCAGAGGACTAGCGGGGCCGAGACCCAGTACTTC. Protein sequence: CASSRVDQRTSGAETQYF.

The chain couples TRBV7-9 to TRBJ1-2, with no clear D. This CDR3 is 14 amino acids long. Germline lookup yields CDR1 SEHNR and CDR2 FQNEAQ (reference sequence). V was pared by 2 bases and J by 4 bases, with 11 bases between. The CDR3 loop is CASSLRATSYGYTF. The CDR3, as DNA: TGTGCCAGCAGCTTACGAGCGACCAGCTATGGCTACACCTTC.

The genes are TRBV6-1 and TRBJ2-7; unclear D gene. There are 16 residues in the CDR3. The ends were cut back, 0 bases at V and 2 bases at J, with 14 bases in the middle. Germline CDR1 MNHNS, CDR2 SASEGT. The CDR3 region is CASSEAVVLSPYEQYF. In DNA form, the CDR3 reads TGTGCCAGCAGTGAAGCGGTTGTCCTTAGCCCCTACGAGCAGTACTTC.

J is TRBJ1-5 and V is TRBV2, with D possibly matching TRBD1 (6 bases). The CDR3 is made up of 14 amino acids. The ends were cut back, 6 bases at V and 7 bases at J, with 16 bases in the middle. Germline V gene sequence: CDR1 SNHLY, CDR2 FYNNEI. This CDR3 is CASRTGFRGQPQHF. The CDR3 DNA reads TGTGCCAGCAGAACAGGGTTTCGGGGCCAGCCCCAGCATTTT.